This T cell receptor beta chain was retrieved from a study of T cell responses to AZD1222 COVID-19 vaccine. Whole-study context: Second-dose schedules of about 4 or about 12 weeks were combined.

The V gene's germline CDR1 is SNHLY and CDR2 FYNNEI. J was trimmed by 3 bases and V by 6 bases; bases with no gene match: 8. The CDR3 has 15 residues. General observations from the study: Among the donors, most were white British and more were female, and clonal diversity was possibly underestimated. Nearly half of the spike-specific TCRs reportedly recognize variant regions that carry no mutations. The study found vaccine-associated CD4 TCRs spanning spike, dominant at 160-218 and 743-854.

Method: immunoSEQ multiplex PCR; TCRdb's copy keeps in-frame clones and lacks some. This sample has roughly 120,000 clones, with less than 90% found just once. A remark on this clone: Its antigen is currently unknown.

This rearrangement joins TRBV2 to TRBJ2-3; 8 bases align to TRBD2. Sample: peripheral blood, taken on day 0 of AZD1222 vaccination. This TCR derives from an adult in good health. The CDR3 spells CASRPGLGVTDTQYF. CDR3 nucleotide sequence: TGTGCCAGCAGGCCGGGACTAGGGGTTACAGATACGCAGTATTTT.